A selection of T cell receptor beta chains follows, all from one sample in a study of OX40 agonist ivuxolimab in advanced cancers. The table came from immunoSEQ multiplex PCR; TCRdb's copy has only in-frame clones and leaves some out. The table has 70,000 to 95,000 clones, around 86% seen once. Source: CD4+ or CD8+ T cells sorted from blood, taken in a trial of the OX40 agonist ivuxolimab. These receptors were taken from an adult with an advanced solid tumor such as melanoma, head and neck, liver or kidney cancer. CDR3s include the opening cysteine and the closing phenylalanine or tryptophan. The D gene is left open where the match is weak. Only some rows state a clone size, as once, few, many or a class for expanded clones.

V gene	clone size	J gene	D gene	CDR3 DNA	CDR3 protein
TRBV5-4	-	TRBJ2-3	-	TGTGCCAGCAGCTTGCCGGGGGCCTCGACAGATACGCAGTATTTT	CASSLPGASTDTQYF
TRBV6-5	-	TRBJ2-5	TRBD2	TGTGCCAGCAGCCCACTAGCGGGGGTCCCAGAGACCCAGTACTTC	CASSPLAGVPETQYF
TRBV18	-	TRBJ2-2	TRBD2	TGTGCCAGCTCACCGACTAGCGGGAGAGGGACCGGGGAGCTGTTTTTT	CASSPTSGRGTGELFF
TRBV6-1	-	TRBJ2-4	TRBD1	TGTGCCAGCAGTGCGACAGGGAACATTCAGTACTTC	CASSATGNIQYF
TRBV19	-	TRBJ2-6	-	TGTGCCAGTAGTATATTCTCAGGCTCTGGGGCCAACGTCCTGACTTTC	CASSIFSGSGANVLTF
TRBV7-3	many	TRBJ1-1	TRBD1	TGTGCCAGCAGCCGACAGGGAGGACCCCCTTCAATGAACACTGAAGCTTTCTTT	CASSRQGGPPSMNTEAFF
TRBV19	-	TRBJ1-5	-	TGTGCCAGTAGTATGGAAGGGGCACCCAATCAGCCCCAGCATTTT	CASSMEGAPNQPQHF
TRBV19	-	TRBJ1-3	-	TGTGCCAGTAGAGGGACCTACTCTGGAAACACCATATATTTT	CASRGTYSGNTIYF
TRBV2	-	TRBJ1-4	-	TGTGCCAGCACTCGAGGGGGGGGCGAGGGACTGTTTTTT	CASTRGGGEGLFF
TRBV4-2	-	TRBJ1-2	TRBD1	TGTGCCAGCACCACCGACAGGGGGGAGGTCTATGGCTACACCTTC	CASTTDRGEVYGYTF
TRBV7-2	-	TRBJ2-5	-	TGTGCCAGCAGCTTAGGAGGGCGAGAGACCCAGTACTTC	CASSLGGRETQYF
TRBV5-1	few	TRBJ1-2	-	TGCGCCAGCAGCTTGGACTGGGGGTTGGGTGGCTACACCTTC	CASSLDWGLGGYTF
TRBV7-8	-	TRBJ1-2	-	TGTGCCAGCAGCGCGAAGTCCTATGGCTACACCTTC	CASSAKSYGYTF
TRBV5-1	-	TRBJ1-2	-	TGCGCCAGCAGCGTGGACAGAGCTAACTATGGCTACACCTTC	CASSVDRANYGYTF
TRBV2	-	TRBJ1-3	TRBD1	TGTGCCAGCAGCCTGACAGGGTTCTCTGGAAACACCATATATTTT	CASSLTGFSGNTIYF
TRBV7-2	once	TRBJ2-7	-	TGTGCCAGCAGCTTAGCGCATGACGGGACCAGCTCGGGGATATACGAGCAGTACTTC	CASSLAHDGTSSGIYEQYF
TRBV19	-	TRBJ1-5	-	TGTGCCAGTAATTCGTTGACAGACCAGCCCCAGCATTTT	CASNSLTDQPQHF
TRBV5-6	-	TRBJ1-1	TRBD1	TGTGCCAGCAGCTTGGGGGGACAGTCTTTCTTT	CASSLGGQSFF
TRBV5-1	-	TRBJ2-3	TRBD2	TGCGCCAGCAGCTTGGTCCTAGCGGGAGGGGGAGATACGCAGTATTTT	CASSLVLAGGGDTQYF